This TCR beta chain was obtained from a study of metastatic and nonmetastatic thyroid tumors. On the study more broadly: Comparative analysis of repertoires was undertaken across blood and tumor or nodule tissue obtained from malignant and benign thyroid patients. The study, taken as a whole, reports: Reported TCR beta diversity, measured in blood and tumor, was significantly higher for malignant thyroid tumors than for benign nodules.

As for this clone: Its antigen is as yet unknown.

None of the patients had undergone any treatment ahead of thyroid surgery. Germline V gene sequence: CDR1 MNHNS, CDR2 SASEGT. Trimming took off 8 bases at V and 0 bases at J, with 10 bases between the two ends. The CDR3 spans 13 residues. In the study's own analysis: Built for papillary thyroid cancer, a distant-metastasis classifier drew on CDR3 differences across clinicopathological groups. From the PCR reads, TCRdb re-called clones with MiXCR. The V and J calls here are based on TCRdb, not the publication. The sample consists of about 21,000 clones, roughly 27% of them appearing once. The clonotype comes from a male donor with papillary thyroid cancer or a benign thyroid nodule (not recorded which). Some clones in this sample may be carry-over from other donors' samples. Sequenced: tumor tissue. J is TRBJ1-1 and V is TRBV6-1, with D possibly being TRBD1 (6 bases). CDR3 residues: CASQAGVNTEAFF. The CDR3 DNA sequence: TGTGCCAGCCAAGCAGGGGTGAACACTGAAGCTTTCTTT.